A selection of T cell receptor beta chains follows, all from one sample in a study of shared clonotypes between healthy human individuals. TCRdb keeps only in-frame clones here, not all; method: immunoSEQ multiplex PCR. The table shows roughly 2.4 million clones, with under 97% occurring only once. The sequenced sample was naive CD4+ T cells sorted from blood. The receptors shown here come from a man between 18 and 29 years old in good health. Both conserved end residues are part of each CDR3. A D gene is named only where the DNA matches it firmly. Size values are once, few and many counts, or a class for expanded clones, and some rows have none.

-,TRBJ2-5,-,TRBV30,CAWSPKRGQETQYF,TGTGCCTGGAGCCCCAAGAGGGGACAAGAGACCCAGTACTTC
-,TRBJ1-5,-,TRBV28,CASSWGVPQPQHF,TGTGCCAGCAGTTGGGGGGTACCTCAGCCCCAGCATTTT
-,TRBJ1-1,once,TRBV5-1,CASNREGVNTEAFF,TGCGCCAGCAACAGGGAAGGGGTGAACACTGAAGCTTTCTTT
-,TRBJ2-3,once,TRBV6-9,CASSWADPADTQYF,TGTGCCAGCAGTTGGGCAGACCCAGCAGATACGCAGTATTTT
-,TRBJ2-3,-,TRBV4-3,CASSQEGRGTDTQYF,TGCGCCAGCAGCCAAGAGGGCAGGGGAACAGATACGCAGTATTTT
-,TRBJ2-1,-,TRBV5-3,CARSFFSVHEQFF,TGTGCCAGAAGCTTCTTCTCGGTACATGAGCAGTTCTTC
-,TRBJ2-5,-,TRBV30,CAWSVRRAQETQYF,TGTGCCTGGAGTGTGAGGAGAGCCCAAGAGACCCAGTACTTC
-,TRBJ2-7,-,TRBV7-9,CASSLEGLGSSYEQYF,TGTGCCAGCAGCTTAGAAGGACTCGGAAGCTCCTACGAGCAGTACTTC
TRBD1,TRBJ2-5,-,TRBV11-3,CASSLGSTGATQETQYF,TGTGCCAGCAGCTTGGGATCCACAGGGGCAACGCAAGAGACCCAGTACTTC
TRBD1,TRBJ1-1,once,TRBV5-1,CASSSVDRVPLNTEAFF,TGCGCCAGCAGCTCGGTTGACAGGGTCCCATTGAACACTGAAGCTTTCTTT
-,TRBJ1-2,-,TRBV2,CASSDQVNYGYTF,TGTGCCAGCAGTGACCAGGTTAACTATGGCTACACCTTC
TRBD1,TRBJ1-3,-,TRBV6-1,CASVQGALGNTIYF,TGTGCCAGTGTACAGGGGGCACTTGGAAACACCATATATTTT
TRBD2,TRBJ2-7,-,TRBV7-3,CASSYGTSGSSYEQYF,TGTGCCAGCAGCTACGGGACTAGCGGGAGCTCCTACGAGCAGTACTTC
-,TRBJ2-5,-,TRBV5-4,CASSPGRVGYVTQYF,TGTGCCAGCAGCCCCGGACGGGTCGGGTATGTGACCCAGTACTTC
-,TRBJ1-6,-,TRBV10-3,CAISELPNNSPLHF,TGTGCCATCAGTGAGTTGCCTAATAATTCACCCCTCCACTTT
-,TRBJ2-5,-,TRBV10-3,CAIAAGQETQYF,TGTGCCATCGCCGCGGGGCAAGAGACCCAGTACTTC
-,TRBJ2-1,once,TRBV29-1,CSVEREREQFF,TGCAGCGTTGAGAGGGAGCGGGAGCAGTTCTTC
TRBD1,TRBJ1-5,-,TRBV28,CASSSVGRGATQPQHF,TGTGCCAGCAGTTCCGTCGGCAGGGGGGCGACTCAGCCCCAGCATTTT
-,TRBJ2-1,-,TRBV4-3,CASSQDLGGIGREQFF,TGCGCCAGCAGCCAAGATCTCGGCGGGATCGGGCGCGAGCAGTTCTTC
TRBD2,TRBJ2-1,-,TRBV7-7,CASSLGSGLENNEQFF,TGTGCTAGCAGCTTAGGTTCCGGACTAGAGAACAATGAGCAGTTCTTC
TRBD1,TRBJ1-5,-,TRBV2,CASSAGGGNQPQHF,TGTGCCAGCAGTGCAGGGGGCGGCAATCAGCCCCAGCATTTT
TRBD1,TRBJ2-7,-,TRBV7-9,CASGSPGQGSGEQYF,TGTGCCAGCGGCTCACCTGGACAGGGAAGTGGCGAGCAGTACTTC
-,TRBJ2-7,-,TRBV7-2,CASSLALTPSHF,TGTGCCAGCAGCTTAGCCCTAACGCCTTCCCACTTC
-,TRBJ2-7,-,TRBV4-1,CASSQDGGRFYEQYF,TGCGCCAGCAGCCAAGACGGTGGAAGGTTTTACGAGCAGTACTTC
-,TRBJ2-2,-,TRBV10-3,CATGLSGANTGELFF,TGTGCCACCGGACTGAGCGGAGCGAACACCGGGGAGCTGTTTTTT
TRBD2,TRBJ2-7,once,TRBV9,CASSLTGTNYEQYF,TGTGCCAGCAGCCTCACCGGGACTAACTACGAGCAGTACTTC